The source of this T cell receptor (beta chain) is a study of CD8 T cells in Susac syndrome. Study-level results: The study admitted that it had a relatively small number of individuals in its TCR sequencing and HLA analysis.

Reverse transcription of about 0.45 to 1 ug RNA was performed with random hexamers. The CDR3 of TCR beta was amplified by immunoSEQ multiplex PCR across 54 Vbeta and 13 Jbeta. TCRdb re-called the immunoSEQ multiplex PCR reads through MiXCR, storing one row per CDR3 protein. The sample holds 180,000 or so distinct CDR3 sequences, approximately 95% seen once. TCR beta from blood CD8+ and CD4+ T cells was sequenced. The patients who served as multiple sclerosis controls were treatment-naive and had stable or active relapsing-remitting disease that fulfilled the revised McDonald criteria. Points on this clonotype: Its matching antigen is unknown.

The CDR3 has 16 residues. V lost 4 bases and J lost 0, with 10 bases in between. Germline V gene sequence: CDR1 LGHDT, CDR2 YNNKEL (reference sequence). The source material was CD4+ T cells from PBMCs. V usage is TRBV3-1 and J usage is TRBJ1-6, with a weak D call TRBD1 (6 bases). The receptor comes from a human donor with multiple sclerosis. The CDR3 coding sequence is TGTGCCAGCAGCCCCGGGGGCGGCTCCTATAATTCACCCCTCCACTTT. It yields the protein CASSPGGGSYNSPLHF.